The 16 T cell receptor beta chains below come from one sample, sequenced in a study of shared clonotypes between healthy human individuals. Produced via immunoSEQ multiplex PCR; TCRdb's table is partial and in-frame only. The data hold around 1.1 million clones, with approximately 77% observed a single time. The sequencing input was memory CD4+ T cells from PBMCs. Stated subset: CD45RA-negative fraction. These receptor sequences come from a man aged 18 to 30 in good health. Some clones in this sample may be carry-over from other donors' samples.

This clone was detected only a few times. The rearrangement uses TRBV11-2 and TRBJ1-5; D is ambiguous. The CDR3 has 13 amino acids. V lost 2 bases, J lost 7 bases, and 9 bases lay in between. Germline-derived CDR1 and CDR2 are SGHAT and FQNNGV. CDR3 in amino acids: CASSLTAGQPQHF. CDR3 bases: TGTGCCAGCAGCTTAACAGCAGGCCAGCCCCAGCATTTT.

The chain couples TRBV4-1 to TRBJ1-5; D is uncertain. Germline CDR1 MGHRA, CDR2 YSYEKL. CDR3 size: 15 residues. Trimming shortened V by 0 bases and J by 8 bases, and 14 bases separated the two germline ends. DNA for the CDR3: TGCGCCAGCAGCCAAGATTCTGTCGGGCGTGAGCCCCAGCATTTT. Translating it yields CASSQDSVGREPQHF.

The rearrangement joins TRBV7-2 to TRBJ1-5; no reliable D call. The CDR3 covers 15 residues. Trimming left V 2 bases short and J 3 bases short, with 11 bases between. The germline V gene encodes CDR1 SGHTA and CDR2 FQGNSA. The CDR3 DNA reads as TGTGCCAGCAGCTTAACTGGGCAGCCCAATCAGCCCCAGCATTTT. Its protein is CASSLTGQPNQPQHF.

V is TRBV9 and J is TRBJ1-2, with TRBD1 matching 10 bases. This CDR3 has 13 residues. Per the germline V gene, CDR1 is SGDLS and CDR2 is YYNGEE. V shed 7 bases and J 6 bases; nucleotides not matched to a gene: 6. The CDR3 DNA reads TGTGCCAGCCGGGGACAGGGGAGGAATGGCTACACCTTC. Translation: CASRGQGRNGYTF. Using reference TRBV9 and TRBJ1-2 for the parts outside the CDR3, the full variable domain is DSGVTQTPKHLITATGQRVTLRCSPRSGDLSVYWYQQSLDQGLQFLIQYYNGEERAKGNILERFSAQQFPDLHSELNLSSLELGDSALYFCASRGQGRNGYTFGSGTRLTVV.

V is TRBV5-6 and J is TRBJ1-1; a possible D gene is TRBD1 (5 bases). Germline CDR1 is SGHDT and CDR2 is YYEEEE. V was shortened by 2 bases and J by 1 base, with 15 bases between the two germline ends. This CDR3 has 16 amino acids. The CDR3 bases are TGTGCCAGCAGCTTTTACACTGGGGCCTCGAACACTGAAGCTTTCTTT. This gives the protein CASSFYTGASNTEAFF.

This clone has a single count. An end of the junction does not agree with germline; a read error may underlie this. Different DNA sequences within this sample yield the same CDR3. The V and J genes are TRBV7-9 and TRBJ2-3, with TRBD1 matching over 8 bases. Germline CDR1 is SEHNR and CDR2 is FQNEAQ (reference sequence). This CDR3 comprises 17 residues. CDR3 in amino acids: CASSLLLGQGAGDTQYF. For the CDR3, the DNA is TGTGCTAGCAGCTTACTTCTAGGGCAGGGGGCCGGAGATACGCAGTATTTT.

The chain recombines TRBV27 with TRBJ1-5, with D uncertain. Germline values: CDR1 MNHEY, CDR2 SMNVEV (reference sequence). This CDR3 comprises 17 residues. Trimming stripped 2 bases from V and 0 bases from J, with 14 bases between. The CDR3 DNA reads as TGTGCCAGCAGTTTAGCGTGCGGGCCTTATAGCAATCAGCCCCAGCATTTT. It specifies CASSLACGPYSNQPQHF.

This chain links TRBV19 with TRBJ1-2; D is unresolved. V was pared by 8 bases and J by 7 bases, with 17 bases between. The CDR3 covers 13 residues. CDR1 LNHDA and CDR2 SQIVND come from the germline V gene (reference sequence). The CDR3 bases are TGTGCCAGTCAGCCTGGGAGGCCTAGTGGCTACACCTTC. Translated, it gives CASQPGRPSGYTF.

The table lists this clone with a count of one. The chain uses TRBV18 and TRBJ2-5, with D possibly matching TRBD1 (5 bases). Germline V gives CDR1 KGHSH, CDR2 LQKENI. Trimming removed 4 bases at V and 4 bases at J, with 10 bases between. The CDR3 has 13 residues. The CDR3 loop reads CASSLWGSETQYF. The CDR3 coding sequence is TGTGCCAGCTCACTTTGGGGCTCAGAGACCCAGTACTTC.

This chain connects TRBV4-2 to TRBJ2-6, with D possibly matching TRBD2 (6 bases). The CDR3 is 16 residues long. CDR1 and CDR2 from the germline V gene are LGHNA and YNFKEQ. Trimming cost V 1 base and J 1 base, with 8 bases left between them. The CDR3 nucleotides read TGTGCCAGCAGCCAAGTTGGGAGGTCTGGGGCCAACGTCCTGACTTTC. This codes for CASSQVGRSGANVLTF.

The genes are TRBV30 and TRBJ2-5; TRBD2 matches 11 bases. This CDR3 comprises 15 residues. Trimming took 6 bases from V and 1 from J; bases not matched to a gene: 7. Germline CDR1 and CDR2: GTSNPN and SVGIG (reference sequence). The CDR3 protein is CACTGTSGFQETQYF. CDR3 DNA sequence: TGTGCCTGTACCGGGACTAGCGGATTCCAAGAGACCCAGTACTTC.

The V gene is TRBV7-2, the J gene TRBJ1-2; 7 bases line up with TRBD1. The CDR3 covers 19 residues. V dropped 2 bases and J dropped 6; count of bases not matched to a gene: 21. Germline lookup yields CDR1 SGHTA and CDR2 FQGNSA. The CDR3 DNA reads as TGTGCCAGCAGCTTATGGGCCGGGACGGGACAGTCCTGGCGACATGGCTACACCTTC. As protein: CASSLWAGTGQSWRHGYTF.

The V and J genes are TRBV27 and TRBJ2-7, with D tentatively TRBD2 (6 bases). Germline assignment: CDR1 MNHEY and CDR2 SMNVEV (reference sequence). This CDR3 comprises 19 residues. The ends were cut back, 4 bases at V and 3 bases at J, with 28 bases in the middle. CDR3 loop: CASSSSLANSPSPYYEQYF. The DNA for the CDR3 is TGTGCCAGCAGTTCGTCACTAGCAAATTCCCCGAGTCCTTACTACGAGCAGTACTTC.

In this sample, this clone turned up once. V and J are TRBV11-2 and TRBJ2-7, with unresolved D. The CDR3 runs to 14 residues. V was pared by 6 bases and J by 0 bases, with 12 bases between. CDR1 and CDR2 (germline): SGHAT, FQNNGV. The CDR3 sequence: CASSGQLSSYEQYF. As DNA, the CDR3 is TGTGCCAGCAGTGGGCAACTCAGCTCCTACGAGCAGTACTTC.

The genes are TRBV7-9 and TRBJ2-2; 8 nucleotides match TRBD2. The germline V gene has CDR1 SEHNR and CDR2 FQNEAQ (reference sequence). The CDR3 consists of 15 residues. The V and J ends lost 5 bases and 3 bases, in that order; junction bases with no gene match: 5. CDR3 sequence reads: CASSPAGRDTGELFF. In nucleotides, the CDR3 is TGTGCCAGCAGCCCGGCCGGGAGGGACACCGGGGAGCTGTTTTTT.

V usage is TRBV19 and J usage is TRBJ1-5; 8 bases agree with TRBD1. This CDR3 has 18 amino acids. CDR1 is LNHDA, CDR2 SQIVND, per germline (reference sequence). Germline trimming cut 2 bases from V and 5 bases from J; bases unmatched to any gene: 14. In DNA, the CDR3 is TGTGCCAGTAGTATAATGTTTGTGTGGGACAGGCCTTATCAGCCCCAGCATTTT. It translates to CASSIMFVWDRPYQPQHF.